The present entry profiles one T cell receptor (beta chain) with its context. The table lists this clonotype with a few counts. Its antigen remains unidentified. No qualities accompany the bases; no much larger clone lies one base away. Library construction relied on PCR. For sequencing, an Illumina HiSeq 2500 was employed. TCR library preparation used molecular barcoding, with unique molecular identifiers applied to normalize quantification of the TCRbeta repertoire. Clones were called with MiXCR by TCRdb after fastp trimmed the public reads at Q25, and only in-frame beta chains were retained. Rows matching on CDR3 protein sequence are summarized as one entry with the most common DNA and genes. Across this sample there are about a million distinct CDR3 sequences, with around 30% seen only once. The biggest ten clones account for about 28% of the sample. Between the V and J ends, shortened by 1 base and 0 bases respectively, the junction contains 14 bases. CDR1 PRHDT and CDR2 FYEKMQ are derived from the germline V gene (reference sequence). The CDR3 numbers 17 residues from cysteine through phenylalanine. Only the CDR3 portion is preserved as DNA: 51 bases, with reading frame beginning at the first base.

The sample belongs to a study of T-cell reconstitution after alpha-beta-depleted transplantation in children (dated by TCRdb to the mid-2010s). With respect to the entire study: The study quantitatively tracked T-cell immune reconstitution after TCRalphabeta/CD19-depleted allogeneic hematopoietic cell transplantation in children using TCR repertoire profiling. Summary of the overall study and its limitations: In some patients, the high TCRbeta diversity seen at day 60 was put down to recipient T cells and intrathymic progenitors that had survived conditioning. Apparently early alphabetaT-cell count recovery about two months after transplant reportedly relied on only several hundred rapidly expanded clones derived from non-depleted graft cells. The frequencies of hyperexpanded clones fell over the following months, and after one year, T-cell counts and TCRbeta diversity were mostly attributed to newly produced T cells.

The treatment or condition label, read with the paper, signifies: allogeneic hematopoietic cell transplantation with graft depleted of TCRalphabeta T cells and CD19 B cells. The transplant recipients were children given TCRalphabeta/CD19-depleted allogeneic hematopoietic cell grafts. This material consisted of PBMCs, mostly from graft donor cells, taken 360 days after TCRalphabeta/CD19-depleted stem cell transplant. The rearrangement joined TRBV13 to TRBJ2-3, with no confidently assigned D gene. The clonotype originates from a boy under three years old who had a stem cell transplant for SCID, so the T cells may come from the graft donor. CDR3 protein: CASSLAWHPFSTDTQYF. The sequence in DNA is TGTGCCAGCAGCTTAGCCTGGCACCCCTTTAGCACAGATACGCAGTATTTT.